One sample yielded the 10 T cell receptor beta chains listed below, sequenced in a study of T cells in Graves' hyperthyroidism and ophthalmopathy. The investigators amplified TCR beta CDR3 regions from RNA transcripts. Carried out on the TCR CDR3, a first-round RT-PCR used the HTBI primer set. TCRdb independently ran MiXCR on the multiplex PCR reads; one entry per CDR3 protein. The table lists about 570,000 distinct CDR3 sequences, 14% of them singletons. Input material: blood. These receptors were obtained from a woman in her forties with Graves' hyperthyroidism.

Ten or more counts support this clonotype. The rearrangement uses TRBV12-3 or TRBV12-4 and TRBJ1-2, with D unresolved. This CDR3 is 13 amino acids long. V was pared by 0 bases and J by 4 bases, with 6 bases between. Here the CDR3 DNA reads TGTGCCAGCAGTTTAGCGGGATCCTATGGCTACACCTTC. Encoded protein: CASSLAGSYGYTF.

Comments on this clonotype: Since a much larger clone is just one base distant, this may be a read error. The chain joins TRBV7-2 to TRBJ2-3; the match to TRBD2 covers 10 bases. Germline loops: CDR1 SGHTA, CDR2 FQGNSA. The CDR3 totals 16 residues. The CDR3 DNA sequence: TGTGCCGGCAGGAGAACTAGCGGGATTAGCACAGATACGCAGTATTTT. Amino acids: CAGRRTSGISTDTQYF.

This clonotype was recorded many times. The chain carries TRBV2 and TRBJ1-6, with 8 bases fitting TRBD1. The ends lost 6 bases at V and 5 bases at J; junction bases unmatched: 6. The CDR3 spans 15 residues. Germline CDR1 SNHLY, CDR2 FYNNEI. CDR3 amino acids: CASSATGGDNSPLHF. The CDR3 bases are TGTGCCAGCAGCGCTACAGGGGGGGATAATTCACCCCTCCACTTT.

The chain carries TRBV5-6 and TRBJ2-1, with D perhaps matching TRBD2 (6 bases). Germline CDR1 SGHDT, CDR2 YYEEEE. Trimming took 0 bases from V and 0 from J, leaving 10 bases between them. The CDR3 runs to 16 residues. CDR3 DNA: TGTGCCAGCAGCTTGGCCCGGGACTCCTCCTACAATGAGCAGTTCTTC. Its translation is CASSLARDSSYNEQFF.

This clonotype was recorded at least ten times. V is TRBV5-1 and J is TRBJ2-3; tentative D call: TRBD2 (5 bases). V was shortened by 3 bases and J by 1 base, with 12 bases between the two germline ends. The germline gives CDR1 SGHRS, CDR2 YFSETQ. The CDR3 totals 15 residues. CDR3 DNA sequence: TGCGCCAGCAGCTCCTCCGGGGTCCGCACAGATACGCAGTATTTT. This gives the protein CASSSSGVRTDTQYF.

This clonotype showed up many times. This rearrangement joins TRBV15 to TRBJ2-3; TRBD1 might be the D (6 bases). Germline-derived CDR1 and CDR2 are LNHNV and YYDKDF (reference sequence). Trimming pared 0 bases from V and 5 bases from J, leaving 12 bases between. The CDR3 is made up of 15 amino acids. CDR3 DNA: TGTGCCACCAGCAGAGAACAGGGTTTACGAGATACGCAGTATTTT. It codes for CATSREQGLRDTQYF.

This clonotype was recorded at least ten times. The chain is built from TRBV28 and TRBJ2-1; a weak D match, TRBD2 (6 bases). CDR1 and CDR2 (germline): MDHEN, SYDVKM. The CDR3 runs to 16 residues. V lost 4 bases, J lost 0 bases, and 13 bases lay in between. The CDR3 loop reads CASSSGGESSYNEQFF. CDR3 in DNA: TGTGCCAGCAGTTCGGGCGGGGAAAGCTCCTACAATGAGCAGTTCTTC.

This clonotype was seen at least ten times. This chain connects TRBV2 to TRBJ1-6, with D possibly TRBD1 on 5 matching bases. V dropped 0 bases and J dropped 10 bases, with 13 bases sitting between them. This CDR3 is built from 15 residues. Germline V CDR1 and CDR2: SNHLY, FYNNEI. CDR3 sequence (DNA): TGTGCCAGCAGTGAAGCGTCGGCAGGGCGCTCACCCCTCCACTTT. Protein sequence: CASSEASAGRSPLHF. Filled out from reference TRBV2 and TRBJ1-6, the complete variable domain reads EPEVTQTPSHQVTQMGQEVILRCVPISNHLYFYWYRQILGQKVEFLVSFYNNEISEKSEIFDDQFSVERPDGSNFTLKIRSTKLEDSAMYFCASSEASAGRSPLHFGNGTRLTVT.

CDR3: CASSSIIGTVETQYF. CDR3 sequence (DNA): TGTGCCAGCAGCTCGATAATCGGGACAGTAGAGACCCAGTACTTC. This chain connects TRBV11-2 to TRBJ2-5; 7 bases are a match to TRBD1. The ends lost 4 bases at V and 4 bases at J; junction bases unmatched: 9. The length of the CDR3 is 15 residues. Germline V gene sequence: CDR1 SGHAT, CDR2 FQNNGV.

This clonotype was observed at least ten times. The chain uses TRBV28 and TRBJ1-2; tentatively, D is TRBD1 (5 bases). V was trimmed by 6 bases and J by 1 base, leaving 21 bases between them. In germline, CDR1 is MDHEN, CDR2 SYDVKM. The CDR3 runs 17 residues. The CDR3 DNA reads TGTGCCAGCAGATCTTTAGGGACGACCCATGTTAACTATGGCTACACCTTC. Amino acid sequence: CASRSLGTTHVNYGYTF.